This T cell receptor (beta chain) stems from a study of a mutant IDH1 vaccine in newly diagnosed glioma. Background on the study: Weeks 1, 3, 5, 7, 11, 15, 19 and 23 were when patients received their eight vaccinations. Previous care, which was radiotherapy, temozolomide, or both, most often involved both. Either 4-6 weeks after radiotherapy alone or alongside temozolomide, vaccination was begun. The study, taken as a whole, reports: Pseudoprogression appeared unlinked to shifts in leading peripheral T cell clonotypes.

Germline V gene lookup returns CDR1 WNHNN and CDR2 SYGVQD (reference sequence). There are 16 residues in the CDR3. V lost 6 bases and J lost 4; bases outside the gene matches: 11. The time point here: week 11, during vaccination. The vaccine gave 300 ug of a 20-mer mutant IDH1 peptide subcutaneously per dose. The assay was immunoSEQ multiplex PCR, and TCRdb's table has in-frame clones only and misses some. The table includes some 130,000 clones, 80% detected once. As for this clone: Its antigen is still unknown.

The input for sequencing was PBMCs, taken from a glioma patient whose treatment included an IDH1 peptide vaccine. The rearrangement links TRBV10-1 to TRBJ2-7; 11 positions match TRBD1. This TCR came from a man aged 40-55 years with glioma. The CDR3 here is CASSEKDRGLAYEQYF. CDR3 bases: TGCGCCAGCAGCGAAAAGGACAGGGGGCTCGCGTACGAGCAGTACTTC.